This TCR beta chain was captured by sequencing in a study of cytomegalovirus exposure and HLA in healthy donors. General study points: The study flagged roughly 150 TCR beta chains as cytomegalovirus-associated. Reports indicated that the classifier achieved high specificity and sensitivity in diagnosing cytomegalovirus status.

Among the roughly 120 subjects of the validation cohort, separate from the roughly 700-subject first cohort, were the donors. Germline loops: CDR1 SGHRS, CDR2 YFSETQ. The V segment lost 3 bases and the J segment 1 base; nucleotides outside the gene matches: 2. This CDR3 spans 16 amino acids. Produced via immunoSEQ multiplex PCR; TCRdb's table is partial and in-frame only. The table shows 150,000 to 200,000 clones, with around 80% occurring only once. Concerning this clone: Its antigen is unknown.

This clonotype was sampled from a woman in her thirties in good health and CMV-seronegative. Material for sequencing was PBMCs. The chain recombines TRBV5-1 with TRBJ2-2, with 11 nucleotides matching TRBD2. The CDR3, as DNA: TGCGCCAGCAGCTCTGGGACTAGCGGGAACACCGGGGAGCTGTTTTTT. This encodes CASSSGTSGNTGELFF.